One and the same sample provided the 32 T cell receptor beta chains below, sequenced in a study of T-cell reconstitution after alpha-beta-depleted transplantation in children. Preparation of the TCRbeta library involved a method that used unique molecular identifiers. Via MiXCR, TCRdb re-called the PCR reads, giving one row per CDR3 protein. The sample records hundreds of thousands of distinct CDR3 sequences, roughly 15% being singletons. The sample was PBMCs, mostly from graft donor cells, taken 360 days after TCRalphabeta/CD19-depleted stem cell transplant. The receptors here all came from a male patient aged 10-17 years who had a stem cell transplant for acute lymphoblastic leukemia, so the T cells may come from the graft donor.

This clonotype was recorded a few times. In DNA form, the CDR3 reads TGCGCCAGCAGCTTGGTTTGGGGTTCCGGGACTAGCGGCCTTCGTGGAGAGACCCAGTACTTC. Translating it yields CASSLVWGSGTSGLRGETQYF. The gene calls are TRBV5-1 and TRBJ2-5; 11 nucleotides line up with TRBD2. Trimming cost V 0 bases and J 4 bases; bases outside gene matches: 20. The CDR3 is made up of 21 amino acids. Germline V gives CDR1 SGHRS, CDR2 YFSETQ.

J is TRBJ2-7 and V is TRBV5-1, with D tentatively TRBD1 (5 bases). Germline V CDR1 and CDR2: SGHRS, YFSETQ. V lost 0 bases and J 11 bases, leaving 15 bases between the germline ends. The CDR3 is 13 amino acids. The CDR3 DNA is TGCGCCAGCAGCTTGGGGGGCGGAGAAAAAAAGTACTTC. It yields the protein CASSLGGGEKKYF.

V gene TRBV29-1 combines with J gene TRBJ2-4; TRBD1 might be the D (5 bases). The CDR3 is 17 residues long. Germline CDR1 and CDR2: SQVTM and ANQGSEA. Trimming stripped 0 bases from V and 0 bases from J, with 15 bases between. The CDR3 is CSVEDRVLPLAKNIQYF. The CDR3 bases are TGCAGCGTTGAAGACAGGGTTTTACCTCTAGCCAAAAACATTCAGTACTTC. The full variable domain, completed using reference TRBV29-1 and TRBJ2-4, is SAVISQKPSRDICQRGTSLTIQCQVDSQVTMMFWYRQQPGQSLTLIATANQGSEATYESGFVIDKFPISRPNLTFSTLTVSNMSPEDSSIYLCSVEDRVLPLAKNIQYFGAGTRLSVL.

This clonotype was observed a few times. The chain employs TRBV20-1 and TRBJ1-2, with 8 bases aligning to TRBD1. Germline assignment: CDR1 DFQATT and CDR2 SNEGSKA (reference sequence). Trimming at V came to 0 bases and at J to 1 base, leaving 7 bases not matched to a gene. This CDR3 region has 16 residues. CDR3 sequence: CSARDNLGQDNYGYTF. The CDR3 DNA is TGCAGTGCTAGAGATAATTTGGGACAGGATAACTATGGCTACACCTTC.

In its sample, this clonotype was seen a few times. The chain uses TRBV5-1 and TRBJ2-2; D is unresolved. Germline CDR1 is SGHRS and CDR2 is YFSETQ. This CDR3 has 13 amino acids. Trimming removed 2 bases from V and 6 bases from J, with 8 bases in between. CDR3 residues: CASSFLPPGELFF. The CDR3 nucleotides read TGCGCCAGCAGCTTCCTCCCCCCCGGGGAGCTGTTTTTT.

This clonotype has just a few counts. The rearrangement joins TRBV27 to TRBJ2-7; 7 bases line up with TRBD1. The V gene's germline CDR1 is MNHEY and CDR2 SMNVEV (reference sequence). CDR3 length: 14 amino acids. Trimming took 5 bases from V and 4 from J; bases not matched to a gene: 8. CDR3 sequence: CASSPGQAYYEQYF. CDR3 sequence (DNA): TGTGCCAGCAGTCCAGGACAGGCTTATTACGAGCAGTACTTC.

This clonotype turned up a few times. The chain joins TRBV4-2 to TRBJ1-2; unclear D gene. Germline V CDR1 and CDR2: LGHNA, YNFKEQ. Trimming removed 3 bases from V and 8 bases from J, with 10 bases in between. This CDR3 comprises 12 residues. In DNA, the CDR3 is TGTGCCAGCAGCCAGGTGGAGAGGGGCTACACCTTC. Protein sequence: CASSQVERGYTF.

This clonotype was seen more than once but under ten times. The gene calls are TRBV11-2 and TRBJ1-2; D call uncertain. This CDR3 is 15 amino acids long. CDR1 SGHAT and CDR2 FQNNGV come from the germline V gene. V lost 6 bases to trimming and J lost 0 bases, with 14 bases between them. In nucleotides, the CDR3 is TGTGCCAGCAGTTCCGGGCGAGGGCCTAACTATGGCTACACCTTC. Encoded protein: CASSSGRGPNYGYTF.

This clonotype has a count of ten or more. The chain combines TRBV27 with TRBJ2-1; TRBD2 matches 11 bases. The germline gives CDR1 MNHEY, CDR2 SMNVEV (reference sequence). Trimming removed 7 bases from V and 6 bases from J; junction bases left unmatched: 17. The CDR3 contains 18 residues. The CDR3 DNA reads as TGTGCCAGCACTCCCCTTCAGGCTAGCGGGAGGCGGGGCAATGAGCAGTTCTTC. Its protein product is CASTPLQASGRRGNEQFF.

This clonotype was detected a few times. The V and J genes are TRBV7-9 and TRBJ2-3; D unclear. CDR1 is SEHNR and CDR2 is FQNEAQ in the germline V gene (reference sequence). V dropped 5 bases and J dropped 7 bases, with 10 bases sitting between them. There are 12 residues in the CDR3. The CDR3 sequence: CASSQDGYTQYF. For the CDR3, the DNA is TGTGCCAGCAGCCAAGACGGGTATACGCAGTATTTT.

This chain joins TRBV5-5 and TRBJ2-7; D uncertain. Between the trimmed V and J ends, which lost 0 bases and 3 bases, there was a span of 13 bases. The length of the CDR3 is 15 residues. Germline CDR1 is SGHKS and CDR2 is YYEKEE (reference sequence). The CDR3 loop is CASSLEWDLIYEQYF. CDR3 coding DNA: TGTGCCAGCAGCTTGGAGTGGGATCTCATCTACGAGCAGTACTTC.

There are a few counts of this clonotype. J is TRBJ2-1 and V is TRBV29-1, with 8 positions matching TRBD2. CDR1 and CDR2 from the germline V gene are SQVTM and ANQGSEA. The CDR3 totals 12 residues. After removal of 7 bases from V and 7 bases from J, the junction contained 6 bases not matched to a gene. CDR3: CSAGTRGNEQFF. In nucleotides, the CDR3 is TGCAGCGCCGGGACTAGGGGAAATGAGCAGTTCTTC.

The chain recombines TRBV4-2 with TRBJ2-1, with no clear D. V was pared by 2 bases and J by 0 bases, with 8 bases between. Germline CDR1 reads LGHNA; CDR2 reads YNFKEQ. The CDR3 is 15 residues long. CDR3 nucleotide sequence: TGTGCCAGCAGCCAACCTACGAGCTCCTACAATGAGCAGTTCTTC. Encoded protein: CASSQPTSSYNEQFF.

The chain has TRBV2 and TRBJ2-1; possibly TRBD2 for D (5 bases). This CDR3 region has 14 residues. V was cut by 8 bases and J by 0 bases, with 11 bases left in between. Germline V gene sequence: CDR1 SNHLY, CDR2 FYNNEI. The CDR3 reads CASEGGSSYNEQFF. The CDR3 bases are TGTGCCAGCGAAGGTGGGAGCTCCTACAATGAGCAGTTCTTC.

Only a few counts were recorded for this clonotype. The chain is built from TRBV5-6 and TRBJ2-3; D possibly matches TRBD1 or TRBD2 (5 bases each). Germline CDR1 and CDR2: SGHDT and YYEEEE. The CDR3 covers 15 residues. Trimming removed 6 bases from V and 6 bases from J, with 20 bases in between. The CDR3 is CASIKRGEGADTQYF. In DNA form, the CDR3 reads TGTGCCAGCATCAAGAGGGGTGAGGGTGCGGATACGCAGTATTTT.

This clonotype was observed a few times. The V gene is TRBV18, the J gene TRBJ2-1; D remains unclear. Deletions cut 3 bases from V and 4 bases from J, with 10 bases between. CDR3 size: 14 residues. From germline, CDR1 is KGHSH and CDR2 LQKENI. This CDR3 is CASSPAYSYNEQFF. The CDR3 DNA is TGTGCCAGCTCACCGGCTTATTCTTACAATGAGCAGTTCTTC.

This clonotype was detected a few times. This chain connects TRBV4-1 to TRBJ1-2; no definite D call. V shed 5 bases and J shed 4 bases, with 20 bases lying between them. This CDR3 region has 16 residues. Per the germline V gene, CDR1 is MGHRA and CDR2 is YSYEKL. The CDR3 DNA reads TGCGCCAGCAGCTCGTTTAGCCTATCCCGCGGCTATGGCTACACCTTC. As protein: CASSSFSLSRGYGYTF.

This clonotype occurred a few times. The chain couples TRBV20-1 to TRBJ2-5; perhaps TRBD2 as D (7 bases). Trimming stripped 7 bases from V and 4 bases from J, with 10 bases between. This CDR3 contains 11 residues. The germline V gene has CDR1 DFQATT and CDR2 SNEGSKA (reference sequence). For the CDR3, the DNA is TGCAGTGGCGGGGGCTTAGAGACCCAGTACTTC. Protein product: CSGGGLETQYF.

This chain joins TRBV5-1 and TRBJ1-3; 7 bases line up with TRBD1. CDR1 is SGHRS and CDR2 is YFSETQ in the germline V gene. V lost 4 bases and J lost 1; bases outside the gene matches: 11. This CDR3 comprises 17 residues. The CDR3 sequence: CASSHGDRHSSGNTIYF. The CDR3 DNA reads as TGCGCCAGCAGCCACGGGGACAGACATTCATCTGGAAACACCATATATTTT.

This clonotype was seen a handful of times. The J gene is TRBJ2-1, the V gene TRBV3-1, with D perhaps TRBD2 (6 bases). The ends were cut back, 1 base at V and 0 bases at J, with 10 bases in the middle. The CDR3 runs 16 residues. Germline V gives CDR1 LGHDT, CDR2 YNNKEL (reference sequence). This chain's CDR3 is CASSQVAGFSYNEQFF. The CDR3 region has the DNA TGTGCCAGCAGCCAAGTTGCGGGATTCTCCTACAATGAGCAGTTCTTC.

Points on this clonotype: An end of the junction differs from the germline gene, which may be a read error. The chain couples TRBV3-1 to TRBJ2-1; 13 bases line up with TRBD2. This CDR3 spans 17 amino acids. Germline V gene sequence: CDR1 LGHDT, CDR2 YNNKEL (reference sequence). The CDR3 here is CATSQFGTSGTNNEQFF. CDR3 DNA: TGTGCCACCAGCCAATTCGGGACTAGCGGGACAAACAATGAGCAGTTCTTC.

The chain has TRBV4-1 and TRBJ2-5, with 10 bases that match TRBD2. Per germline, CDR1 MGHRA and CDR2 YSYEKL. There are 19 residues in the CDR3. J gave up 5 bases and V 4 bases, and 19 bases lay outside the gene matches. CDR3 loop: CASSRLPKASGSRVETQYF. In DNA form, the CDR3 reads TGCGCCAGCAGCCGTCTCCCCAAGGCTAGCGGGAGTAGAGTGGAGACCCAGTACTTC.

V is TRBV12-3 or TRBV12-4 and J is TRBJ2-1; TRBD2 matches 14 bases. The junction had 22 bases not matched to a gene; V was cut back by 10 bases and J by 8 bases. CDR3 length: 19 residues. CDR3 loop: CAIAGGPVTSGRARYEQFF. DNA of the CDR3: TGTGCCATCGCGGGGGGGCCCGTGACTAGCGGGAGGGCCCGTTATGAGCAGTTCTTC.

This clonotype was observed a handful of times. The chain combines TRBV5-1 with TRBJ2-7; a possible D gene is TRBD2 (6 bases). The V gene lost 3 bases and the J gene lost 3 bases, with 19 bases spanning the gap. The germline gives CDR1 SGHRS, CDR2 YFSETQ. The CDR3 loop spans 16 amino acids. The CDR3 DNA sequence: TGCGCCAGCAGCTCGGTAGGAGGGACTGTTTTCTACGAGCAGTACTTC. It codes for CASSSVGGTVFYEQYF.

This clonotype was observed a handful of times. The rearrangement uses TRBV29-1 and TRBJ2-7, with D perhaps matching TRBD1 (6 bases). The CDR3 loop spans 13 amino acids. V dropped 7 bases and J dropped 5 bases, with 18 bases sitting between them. The V gene's germline CDR1 is SQVTM and CDR2 ANQGSEA. Here the CDR3 reads CSASTGSGDEQYF. As DNA, the CDR3 is TGCAGCGCCAGTACAGGGAGTGGGGACGAGCAGTACTTC.

V is TRBV9 and J is TRBJ1-5; 11 bases are shared with TRBD1. The length of the CDR3 is 19 residues. CDR1 is SGDLS, CDR2 YYNGEE, per germline. V shed 7 bases and J 1 base; nucleotides not matched to a gene: 16. The CDR3 coding sequence is TGTGCCAGCGGGAACATGGACAGGGGGCTCGGAGGAAGCAATCAGCCCCAGCATTTT. This encodes CASGNMDRGLGGSNQPQHF. Full variable domain (missing parts from reference TRBV9 and TRBJ1-5): DSGVTQTPKHLITATGQRVTLRCSPRSGDLSVYWYQQSLDQGLQFLIQYYNGEERAKGNILERFSAQQFPDLHSELNLSSLELGDSALYFCASGNMDRGLGGSNQPQHFGDGTRLSIL.

This clonotype was recorded a few times. This chain links TRBV12-3 or TRBV12-4 with TRBJ2-7, with D possibly matching TRBD2 (6 bases). V lost 8 bases and J 4 bases, leaving 15 bases between the germline ends. The CDR3 is made up of 13 amino acids. CDR3 coding DNA: TGTGCCAGCCGGATCGGGAGCGGGTACGAGCAGTACTTC. Translation gives CASRIGSGYEQYF.

This clonotype was counted a few times. V and J are TRBV4-1 and TRBJ2-3; D remains ambiguous. The germline V gene has CDR1 MGHRA and CDR2 YSYEKL. Deletions cut 6 bases from V and 2 bases from J, with 12 bases between. The CDR3 is 14 amino acids. CDR3 DNA: TGCGCCAGCAGTAGCAGCGCCCTCACAGATACGCAGTATTTT. Translation: CASSSSALTDTQYF.

This clonotype was seen many times. The chain has TRBV25-1 and TRBJ2-6, with D unresolved. CDR1 is MGHDK, CDR2 SYGVNS, per germline. V shed 5 bases and J shed 0 bases, with 5 bases lying between them. The CDR3 covers 14 residues. The chain's CDR3 is CASSKGSGANVLTF. CDR3 in DNA: TGTGCCAGCAGTAAGGGCTCTGGGGCCAACGTCCTGACTTTC.

This clonotype was picked up a small number of times. At one of its ends the junction is not consistent with the germline gene, which may arise from a read error. The rearrangement links TRBV5-1 to TRBJ2-7; possibly TRBD1 or TRBD2 for D (5 bases each). Germline-derived CDR1 and CDR2 are SGHRS and YFSETQ. The CDR3 totals 14 residues. CDR3 in DNA: TGTGCCAGCAGTTTAGGGGACGGACCCTACGAGCAGTACTTC. Protein: CASSLGDGPYEQYF.

This sequence joins TRBV5-1 and TRBJ2-5; 9 nucleotides line up with TRBD1. V gave up 8 bases and J gave up 3 bases; unmatched junction bases: 5. Germline assignment: CDR1 SGHRS and CDR2 YFSETQ. CDR3 length: 13 amino acids. The CDR3 DNA reads TGCGCCAGTTTCCGGACAGGGGAAGAGACCCAGTACTTC. Its protein product is CASFRTGEETQYF.

This clonotype has just a few counts. The V gene is TRBV6-1, the J gene TRBJ1-5; 7 bases align to TRBD1. This CDR3 comprises 15 residues. Trimming took 6 bases from V and 4 from J; bases not matched to a gene: 9. CDR1 and CDR2 from the germline V gene are MNHNS and SASEGT. The CDR3 sequence is CASRRNRGGNQPQHF. The DNA of the CDR3 is TGTGCCAGCAGAAGGAACAGGGGTGGTAATCAGCCCCAGCATTTT.